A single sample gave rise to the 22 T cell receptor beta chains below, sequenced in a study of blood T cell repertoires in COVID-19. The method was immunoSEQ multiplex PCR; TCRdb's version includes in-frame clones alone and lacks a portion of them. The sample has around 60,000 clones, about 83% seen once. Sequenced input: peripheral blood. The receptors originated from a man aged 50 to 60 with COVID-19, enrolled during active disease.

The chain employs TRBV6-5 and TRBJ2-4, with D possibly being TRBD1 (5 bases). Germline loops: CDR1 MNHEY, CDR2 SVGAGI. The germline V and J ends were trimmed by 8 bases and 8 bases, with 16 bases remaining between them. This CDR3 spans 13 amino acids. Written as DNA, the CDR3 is TGTGCCAGCGAATGGGCAGGGAAGGACATTCAGTACTTC. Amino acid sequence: CASEWAGKDIQYF.

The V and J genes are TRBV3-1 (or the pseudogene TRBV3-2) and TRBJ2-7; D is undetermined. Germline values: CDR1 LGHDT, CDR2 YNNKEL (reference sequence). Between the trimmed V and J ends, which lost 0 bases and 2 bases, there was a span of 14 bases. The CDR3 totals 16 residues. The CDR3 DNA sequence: TGTGCCAGCAGCCAAGAAAGGTACGCACAGCCCTACGAGCAGTACTTC. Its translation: CASSQERYAQPYEQYF.

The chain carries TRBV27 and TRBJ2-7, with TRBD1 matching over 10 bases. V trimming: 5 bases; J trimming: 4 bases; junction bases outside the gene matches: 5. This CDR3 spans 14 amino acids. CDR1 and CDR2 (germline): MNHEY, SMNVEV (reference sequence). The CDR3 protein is CASSPRDRGYEQYF. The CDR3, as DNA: TGTGCCAGCAGTCCCCGGGACAGGGGTTACGAGCAGTACTTC.

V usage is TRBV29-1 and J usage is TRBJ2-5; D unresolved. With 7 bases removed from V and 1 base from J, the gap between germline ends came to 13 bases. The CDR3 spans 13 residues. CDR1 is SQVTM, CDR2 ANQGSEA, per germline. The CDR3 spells CSEQFASQETQYF. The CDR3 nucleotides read TGCAGCGAACAATTCGCCAGCCAAGAGACCCAGTACTTC.

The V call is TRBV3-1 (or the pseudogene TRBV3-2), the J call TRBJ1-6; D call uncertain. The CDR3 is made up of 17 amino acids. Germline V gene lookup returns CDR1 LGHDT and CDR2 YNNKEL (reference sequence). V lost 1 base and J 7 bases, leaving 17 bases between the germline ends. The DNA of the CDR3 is TGTGCCAGCAGCCAAGTAGAGGTAACCCTCGGGAATTCACCCCTCCACTTT. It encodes CASSQVEVTLGNSPLHF.

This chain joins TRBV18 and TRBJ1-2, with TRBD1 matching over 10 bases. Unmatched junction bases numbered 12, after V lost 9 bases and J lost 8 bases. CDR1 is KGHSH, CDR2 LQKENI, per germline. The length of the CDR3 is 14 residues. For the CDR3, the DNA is TGTGCCAGTCGATCTGGGGACAGGGGATTCGGCTACACCTTC. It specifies CASRSGDRGFGYTF.

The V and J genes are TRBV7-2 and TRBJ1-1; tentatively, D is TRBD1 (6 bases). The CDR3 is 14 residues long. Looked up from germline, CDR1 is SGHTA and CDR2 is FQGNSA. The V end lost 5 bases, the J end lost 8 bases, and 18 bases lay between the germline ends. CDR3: CASSPPDRRTEAFF. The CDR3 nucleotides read TGTGCCAGCAGCCCACCAGACAGGAGGACGGAAGCTTTCTTT.

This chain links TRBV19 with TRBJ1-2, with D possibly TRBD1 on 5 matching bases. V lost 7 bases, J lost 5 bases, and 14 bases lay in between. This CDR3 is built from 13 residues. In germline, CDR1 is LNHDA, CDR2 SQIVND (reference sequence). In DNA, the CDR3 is TGTGCCAGTACCCCGGGACTCCCATATGGCTACACCTTC. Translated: CASTPGLPYGYTF. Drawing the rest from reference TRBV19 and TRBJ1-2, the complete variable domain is DGGITQSPKYLFRKEGQNVTLSCEQNLNHDAMYWYRQDPGQGLRLIYYSQIVNDFQKGDIAEGYSVSREKKESFPLTVTSAQKNPTAFYLCASTPGLPYGYTFGSGTRLTVV.

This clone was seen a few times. The CDR3 reads CASSESRSPYEQYF. The CDR3 DNA follows: TGCGCCAGCAGTGAGAGTAGGAGCCCCTACGAGCAGTACTTC. J is TRBJ2-7 and V is TRBV10-1; D ambiguous. From germline, CDR1 is WNHNN and CDR2 SYGVQD (reference sequence). The ends were cut back, 2 bases at V and 2 bases at J, with 10 bases in the middle. The CDR3 has 14 residues.

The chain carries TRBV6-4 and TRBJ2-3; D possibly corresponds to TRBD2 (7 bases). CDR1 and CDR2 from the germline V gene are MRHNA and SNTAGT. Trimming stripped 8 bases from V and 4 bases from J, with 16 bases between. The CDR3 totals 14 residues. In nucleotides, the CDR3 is TGTGCCAGCGGGGGCGGGAGTAGCGCAGATACGCAGTATTTT. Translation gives CASGGGSSADTQYF.

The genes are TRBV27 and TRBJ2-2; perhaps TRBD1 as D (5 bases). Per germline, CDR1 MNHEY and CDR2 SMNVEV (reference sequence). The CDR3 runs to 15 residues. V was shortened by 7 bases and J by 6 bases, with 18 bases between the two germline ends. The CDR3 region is CASKRSRGVPGELFF. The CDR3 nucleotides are TGTGCCAGCAAGAGGAGTAGGGGCGTTCCCGGGGAGCTGTTTTTT.

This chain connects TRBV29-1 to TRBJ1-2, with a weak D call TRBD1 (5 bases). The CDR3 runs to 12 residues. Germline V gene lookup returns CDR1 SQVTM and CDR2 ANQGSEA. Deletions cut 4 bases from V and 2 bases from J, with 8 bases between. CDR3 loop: CSVVSGNYGYTF. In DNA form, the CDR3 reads TGCAGCGTTGTATCAGGGAACTATGGCTACACCTTC.

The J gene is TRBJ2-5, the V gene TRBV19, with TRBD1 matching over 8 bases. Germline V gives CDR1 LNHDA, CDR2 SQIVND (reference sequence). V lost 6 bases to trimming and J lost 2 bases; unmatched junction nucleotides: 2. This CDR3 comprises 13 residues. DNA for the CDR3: TGTGCCAGTAGGGGACAGGCTCAAGAGACCCAGTACTTC. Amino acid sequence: CASRGQAQETQYF.

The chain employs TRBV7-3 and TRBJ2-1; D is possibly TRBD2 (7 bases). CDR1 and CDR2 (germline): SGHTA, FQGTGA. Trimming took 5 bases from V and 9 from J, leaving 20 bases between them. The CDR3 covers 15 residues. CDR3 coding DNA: TGTGCCAGCAGCCCTCTGTCGGGGGGCACGGGTGAGCAGTTCTTC. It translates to CASSPLSGGTGEQFF.

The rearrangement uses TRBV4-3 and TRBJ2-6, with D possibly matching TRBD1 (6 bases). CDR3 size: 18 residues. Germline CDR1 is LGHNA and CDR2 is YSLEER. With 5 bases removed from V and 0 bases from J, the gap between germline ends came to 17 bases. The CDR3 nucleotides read TGCGCCAGCAGCGACCAAGGGGGTAGTTTCTCTGGGGCCAACGTCCTGACTTTC. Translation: CASSDQGGSFSGANVLTF.

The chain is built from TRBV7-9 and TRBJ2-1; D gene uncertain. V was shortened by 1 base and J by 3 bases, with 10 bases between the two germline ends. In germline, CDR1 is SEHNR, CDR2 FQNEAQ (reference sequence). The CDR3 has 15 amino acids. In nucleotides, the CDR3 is TGTGCCAGCAGCTTAGGGGCGTCGAACTACAATGAGCAGTTCTTC. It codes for CASSLGASNYNEQFF.

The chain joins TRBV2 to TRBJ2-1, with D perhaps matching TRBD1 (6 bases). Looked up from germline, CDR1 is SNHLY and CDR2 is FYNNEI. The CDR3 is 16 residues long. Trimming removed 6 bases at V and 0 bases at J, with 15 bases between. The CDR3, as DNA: TGTGCCAGCAGCACAACCTCCAGGGGCTCCTACAATGAGCAGTTCTTC. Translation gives CASSTTSRGSYNEQFF.

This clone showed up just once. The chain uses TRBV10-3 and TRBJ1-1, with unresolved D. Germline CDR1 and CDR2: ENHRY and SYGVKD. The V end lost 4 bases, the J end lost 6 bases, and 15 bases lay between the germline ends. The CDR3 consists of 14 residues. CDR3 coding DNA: TGTGCCATCAGTGGAGTAGGAGACGGGGCTGAAGCTTTCTTT. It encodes CAISGVGDGAEAFF.

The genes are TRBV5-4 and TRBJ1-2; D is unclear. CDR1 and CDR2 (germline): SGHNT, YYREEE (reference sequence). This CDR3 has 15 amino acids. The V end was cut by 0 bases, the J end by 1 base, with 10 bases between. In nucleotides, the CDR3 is TGTGCCAGCAGCTTGGGTATGGAGGGTAACTATGGCTACACCTTC. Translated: CASSLGMEGNYGYTF.

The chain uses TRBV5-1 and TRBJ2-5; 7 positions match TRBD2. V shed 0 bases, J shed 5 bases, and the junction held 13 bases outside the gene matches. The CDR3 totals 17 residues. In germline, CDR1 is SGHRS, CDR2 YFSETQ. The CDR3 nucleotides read TGCGCCAGCAGCTTGGTGGTTAGGGCCCAGGGAGGGGAGACCCAGTACTTC. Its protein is CASSLVVRAQGGETQYF.

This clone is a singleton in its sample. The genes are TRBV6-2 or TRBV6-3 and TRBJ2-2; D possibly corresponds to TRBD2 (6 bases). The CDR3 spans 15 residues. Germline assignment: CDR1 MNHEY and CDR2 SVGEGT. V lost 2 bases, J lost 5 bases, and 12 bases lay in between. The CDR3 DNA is TGTGCCAGCAGTTACCCGGGGGTGGAGACCGGGGAGCTGTTTTTT. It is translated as CASSYPGVETGELFF.

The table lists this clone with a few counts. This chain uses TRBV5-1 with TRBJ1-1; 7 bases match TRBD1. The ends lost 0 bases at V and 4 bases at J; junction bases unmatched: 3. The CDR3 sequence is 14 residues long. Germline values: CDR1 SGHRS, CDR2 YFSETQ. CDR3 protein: CASSLAGGSTEAFF. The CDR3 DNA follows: TGCGCCAGCAGCTTGGCAGGGGGAAGCACTGAAGCTTTCTTT.